A selection of T cell receptor beta chains follows, all from one sample in a study of T cell responses to AZD1222 COVID-19 vaccine. Produced via immunoSEQ multiplex PCR; TCRdb's table is partial and in-frame only. In the table there are over 120,000 clones, about 86% of which are singletons. The sample consisted of peripheral blood, taken 28 days after the second AZD1222 dose. Every receptor here comes from an adult who received the AZD1222 COVID-19 vaccine. CDR3s include the opening cysteine and the closing phenylalanine or tryptophan. D genes are given only for firm matches.

j_gene: TRBJ2-3; v_gene: TRBV9; d_gene: TRBD2; CDR3nt: TGTGCGAGCGGGGGGATGCCAGATACGCAGTATTTT; CDR3aa: CASGGMPDTQYF
j_gene: TRBJ1-1; v_gene: TRBV6-5; d_gene: NA; CDR3nt: TGTGCCAGCAGTTACTCGTCGGGGGCCGGAACTGAAGCTTTCTTT; CDR3aa: CASSYSSGAGTEAFF
j_gene: TRBJ1-1; v_gene: TRBV14; d_gene: TRBD1; CDR3nt: TGTGCCAGCAGCCTAATAAGCGACAGGGAGAACACTGAAGCTTTCTTT; CDR3aa: CASSLISDRENTEAFF
j_gene: TRBJ1-1; v_gene: TRBV21-1; d_gene: NA; CDR3nt: TGTGCCAGCAGCAAAGACCAGCTCACTGAAGCTTTCTTT; CDR3aa: CASSKDQLTEAFF
j_gene: TRBJ2-1; v_gene: TRBV6-5; d_gene: NA; CDR3nt: TGTGCCAGCCATTTAGACTCCTACAATGAGCAGTTCTTC; CDR3aa: CASHLDSYNEQFF
j_gene: TRBJ2-1; v_gene: TRBV7-8; d_gene: TRBD2; CDR3nt: TGTGCCAGCAGCTTAGGTCCTAGCGGGACGGGTGAGCAGTTCTTC; CDR3aa: CASSLGPSGTGEQFF
j_gene: TRBJ2-7; v_gene: TRBV3-1/TRBV3-2; d_gene: TRBD2; CDR3nt: TGTGCCAGCAGCCAAACTAGCGGCGAGCAGTACTTC; CDR3aa: CASSQTSGEQYF
j_gene: TRBJ1-2; v_gene: TRBV4-2; d_gene: TRBD1; CDR3nt: TGTGCCAGCAGCCCCAGAGGTCAGGGGGCGCCTGGCTACACCTTC; CDR3aa: CASSPRGQGAPGYTF
j_gene: TRBJ2-3; v_gene: TRBV10-1; d_gene: NA; CDR3nt: TGCGCCAGCAGTGACGGCGTAAGAACAGATACGCAGTATTTT; CDR3aa: CASSDGVRTDTQYF
j_gene: TRBJ2-7; v_gene: TRBV3-1/TRBV3-2; d_gene: TRBD2; CDR3nt: TGTGCCAGCAGCCCATCACTAGCGGGGGGGAGTGAGCAGTACTTC; CDR3aa: CASSPSLAGGSEQYF